What follows are 19 T cell receptor beta chains derived from one specimen sequenced in a study of shared clonotypes between healthy human individuals. This table comes from immunoSEQ multiplex PCR, and its TCRdb copy is limited to in-frame clones, with some not included. The data show approximately 1.5 million clones, 95% to 99% seen once. Material: naive CD4+ T cells sorted from blood. Subset here: CD45RA+ positively selected. These receptor sequences come from a man aged 25-45 years in good health.

The chain combines TRBV15 with TRBJ1-2; D gene ambiguous. This CDR3 has 12 amino acids. Trimming cost V 5 bases and J 10 bases, with 14 bases left between them. Germline assignment: CDR1 LNHNV and CDR2 YYDKDF (reference sequence). The CDR3, as DNA: TGTGCCACCAGCTTTCTTGACGGAACCTACACCTTC. Translation: CATSFLDGTYTF.

In its sample, this clone was seen once. For the CDR3, the DNA is TGTGCCAGCAGTGAAGGCGGCAGGGGCAATCAGCCCCAGCATTTT. The encoded protein is CASSEGGRGNQPQHF. The V and J genes are TRBV2 and TRBJ1-5; a possible D gene is TRBD1 (5 bases). The CDR3 is made up of 15 amino acids. Trimming removed 1 base from V and 2 bases from J, with 9 bases in between. Germline CDR1 SNHLY, CDR2 FYNNEI.

This clone was detected once. This chain links TRBV7-9 with TRBJ2-3; D perhaps matches TRBD1 (5 bases). From germline, CDR1 is SEHNR and CDR2 FQNEAQ (reference sequence). The CDR3 contains 13 residues. V lost 1 base and J lost 6, with 8 bases in between. The CDR3 sequence: CASSLETADTQYF. The CDR3 DNA sequence: TGTGCCAGCAGCTTAGAGACAGCCGATACGCAGTATTTT.

J is TRBJ2-5 and V is TRBV6-5, with unresolved D. Trimming stripped 0 bases from V and 4 bases from J, with 9 bases between. This CDR3 spans 14 amino acids. CDR1 and CDR2 (germline): MNHEY, SVGAGI. The CDR3 DNA is TGTGCCAGCAGTTACTCGGCACGGCTAGAGACCCAGTACTTC. Translating it yields CASSYSARLETQYF.

The chain links TRBV15 to TRBJ2-6; TRBD1 might be the D (6 bases). The length of the CDR3 is 15 residues. CDR1 and CDR2 from the germline V gene are LNHNV and YYDKDF (reference sequence). V lost 4 bases to trimming and J lost 1 base, with 8 bases between them. CDR3 residues: CATSIRGSGANVLTF. Here the CDR3 DNA reads TGTGCCACCAGCATAAGGGGGTCTGGGGCCAACGTCCTGACTTTC. Variable domain in full (rest from reference TRBV15 and TRBJ2-6): DAMVIQNPRYQVTQFGKPVTLSCSQTLNHNVMYWYQQKSSQAPKLLFHYYDKDFNNEADTPDNFQSRRPNTSFCFLDIRSPGLGDTAMYLCATSIRGSGANVLTFGAGSRLTVL.

V is TRBV6-1 and J is TRBJ2-1, with D tentatively TRBD1 (6 bases). The V and J ends lost 6 bases and 8 bases respectively, with 17 bases between them. From germline, CDR1 is MNHNS and CDR2 SASEGT. The CDR3 length is 14 residues. CDR3 protein: CASRLYREPDEQFF. Written as DNA, the CDR3 is TGTGCCAGCAGGCTTTACAGGGAGCCGGATGAGCAGTTCTTC.

V is TRBV5-1 and J is TRBJ2-1; 11 nucleotides match TRBD2. Germline V gene sequence: CDR1 SGHRS, CDR2 YFSETQ. With 3 bases clipped from V and 6 bases from J, the junction kept 11 bases outside the gene matches. CDR3 length equals 17 residues. The DNA for the CDR3 is TGCGCCAGCAGCTCCCTGACTAGCGGGACCCGAGGCAATGAGCAGTTCTTC. Translating it yields CASSSLTSGTRGNEQFF. Drawing the rest from reference TRBV5-1 and TRBJ2-1, the complete variable domain is KAGVTQTPRYLIKTRGQQVTLSCSPISGHRSVSWYQQTPGQGLQFLFEYFSETQRNKGNFPGRFSGRQFSNSRSEMNVSTLELGDSALYLCASSSLTSGTRGNEQFFGPGTRLTVL.

V gene TRBV6-5 combines with J gene TRBJ1-2; 7 bases line up with TRBD1. Germline V gene sequence: CDR1 MNHEY, CDR2 SVGAGI. V was pared by 6 bases and J by 0 bases, with 7 bases of the junction left unmatched. The CDR3 is made up of 15 amino acids. In DNA form, the CDR3 reads TGTGCCAGCAGCGTAGACAGGGCCACTAACTATGGCTACACCTTC. It codes for CASSVDRATNYGYTF.

V is TRBV18 and J is TRBJ2-7, with 15 bases aligning to TRBD2. V was clipped by 3 bases and J by 5 bases; unmatched bases: 8. CDR3 length: 17 amino acids. Looked up from germline, CDR1 is KGHSH and CDR2 is LQKENI. The CDR3 reads CASSPKGLAGGPHEQYF. In DNA, the CDR3 is TGTGCCAGCTCACCGAAAGGACTAGCGGGAGGGCCGCACGAGCAGTACTTC.

This chain connects TRBV5-1 to TRBJ2-7, with D tentatively TRBD1 (7 bases). The CDR3 sequence is 13 residues long. V gave up 9 bases and J gave up 6 bases, with 19 bases separating them. Per germline, CDR1 SGHRS and CDR2 YFSETQ. The CDR3 spells CATALPGGGEQYF. The CDR3 coding sequence is TGCGCCACCGCTTTGCCAGGGGGAGGCGAGCAGTACTTC.

The chain links TRBV11-2 to TRBJ2-3; tentatively, D is TRBD2 (6 bases). CDR3 length equals 12 residues. The V end lost 5 bases, the J end lost 4 bases, and 7 bases lay between the germline ends. Germline CDR1 reads SGHAT; CDR2 reads FQNNGV. In nucleotides, the CDR3 is TGTGCCAGCAGCAGGGAGGCAGATACGCAGTATTTT. Translating gives CASSREADTQYF.

This clone occurred once. The rearrangement links TRBV2 to TRBJ1-4; D is unresolved. This CDR3 spans 14 amino acids. Germline CDR1 SNHLY, CDR2 FYNNEI. Trimming left V 6 bases short and J 0 bases short, with 8 bases between. CDR3 in amino acids: CASSLTSTNEKLFF. The CDR3 nucleotides are TGTGCCAGCAGCCTCACTTCAACTAATGAAAAACTGTTTTTT. Combining the CDR3 with reference TRBV2 and TRBJ1-4 gives the whole variable domain EPEVTQTPSHQVTQMGQEVILRCVPISNHLYFYWYRQILGQKVEFLVSFYNNEISEKSEIFDDQFSVERPDGSNFTLKIRSTKLEDSAMYFCASSLTSTNEKLFFGSGTQLSVL.

J is TRBJ2-1 and V is TRBV29-1; D could derive from TRBD1 or TRBD2 (6 bases each). The ends were cut back, 4 bases at V and 4 bases at J, with 17 bases in the middle. The CDR3 runs 15 residues. Germline loops: CDR1 SQVTM, CDR2 ANQGSEA. The CDR3 DNA sequence: TGCAGCGTTGGGGGGGCTAGCGAAGCTTACAATGAGCAGTTCTTC. Translating it yields CSVGGASEAYNEQFF.

This clone has only one observation. The chain employs TRBV9 and TRBJ2-2; 9 positions agree with TRBD2. Trimming cost V 0 bases and J 6 bases; bases outside gene matches: 12. CDR1 and CDR2 from the germline V gene are SGDLS and YYNGEE. The CDR3 length is 18 residues. The CDR3 coding sequence is TGTGCCAGCAGCGTAGTATCAGGCGGGAGGGCCACGGCCGGGGAGCTGTTTTTT. Translating gives CASSVVSGGRATAGELFF. The full variable domain, with the rest looked up from reference TRBV9 and TRBJ2-2, is DSGVTQTPKHLITATGQRVTLRCSPRSGDLSVYWYQQSLDQGLQFLIQYYNGEERAKGNILERFSAQQFPDLHSELNLSSLELGDSALYFCASSVVSGGRATAGELFFGEGSRLTVL.

The gene calls are TRBV5-4 and TRBJ2-7; a weak D match, TRBD2 (5 bases). The germline V gene encodes CDR1 SGHNT and CDR2 YYREEE (reference sequence). V was pared by 4 bases and J by 2 bases, with 19 bases between. The CDR3 runs 16 residues. As DNA, the CDR3 is TGTGCCAGCAGCGGTGATCCGGGGAAAGGAACCTACGAGCAGTACTTC. Its translation: CASSGDPGKGTYEQYF.

As for this clone: Other DNA sequences from this sample encode an identical CDR3 as well. This chain uses TRBV5-1 with TRBJ2-2; 7 bases are a match to TRBD2. Trimming at V came to 4 bases and at J to 0 bases, leaving 3 bases not matched to a gene. The germline CDR1 and CDR2 sequences are SGHRS and YFSETQ. This CDR3 has 15 residues. The CDR3 nucleotides read TGCGCCAGCAGCCCCAGCGGGGCGAACACCGGGGAGCTGTTTTTT. Protein sequence: CASSPSGANTGELFF. The complete variable domain, with remaining parts taken from reference TRBV5-1 and TRBJ2-2, reads KAGVTQTPRYLIKTRGQQVTLSCSPISGHRSVSWYQQTPGQGLQFLFEYFSETQRNKGNFPGRFSGRQFSNSRSEMNVSTLELGDSALYLCASSPSGANTGELFFGEGSRLTVL.

The genes are TRBV2 and TRBJ2-3; a possible D gene is TRBD2 (5 bases). The V and J ends lost 4 bases and 2 bases respectively, with 13 bases between them. Germline V lookup: CDR1 SNHLY, CDR2 FYNNEI. The CDR3 is 15 amino acids. The CDR3 DNA sequence: TGTGCCAGCAGTGCGACGGGAACGGACACAGATACGCAGTATTTT. This gives the protein CASSATGTDTDTQYF.

This clone was recorded only once. The chain couples TRBV7-3 to TRBJ2-2; the D gene is possibly TRBD1 (6 bases). This CDR3 contains 13 residues. CDR1 is SGHTA, CDR2 FQGTGA, per germline. Trimming took 3 bases from V and 6 from J, leaving 8 bases between them. The CDR3 DNA follows: TGTGCCAGCAGCTTGGGACATCCCGGGGAGCTGTTTTTT. Protein sequence: CASSLGHPGELFF.

V gene TRBV19 combines with J gene TRBJ1-2, with TRBD1 identical over 9 bases. The germline V gene has CDR1 LNHDA and CDR2 SQIVND (reference sequence). The CDR3 totals 13 residues. The J segment lost 7 bases and the V segment lost 5 bases, leaving 5 bases of the junction unmatched. The CDR3, as DNA: TGTGCCAGTAGTTTCGACAGGGGGAGTGGCTACACCTTC. Amino acids: CASSFDRGSGYTF.